A selection of T cell receptor beta chains follows, all from one sample in a study. TCRdb called the RT-PCR reads again in MiXCR, with one record for every CDR3 protein. The table includes about 680,000 distinct CDR3 sequences, 14% detected once. Material: memory CD4+ T cells from blood. The source of these receptors is a female donor in good health, serving as a healthy control. Both conserved end residues are part of each CDR3. D genes are given only for firm matches. Size is omitted from some rows. Given values are once, few, many or a class for expanded clones.

v_gene: TRBV20-1; d_gene: .; abundance: few; j_gene: TRBJ1-2; CDR3aa: CSAYTGFYGYTF; CDR3nt: TGCAGTGCTTACACAGGGTTCTATGGCTACACCTTC
v_gene: TRBV9; d_gene: TRBD2; abundance: many; j_gene: TRBJ2-1; CDR3aa: CASSALAGGTYNEQFF; CDR3nt: TGTGCCAGCAGCGCCCTAGCGGGAGGTACCTACAATGAGCAGTTCTTC
v_gene: TRBV24-1; d_gene: .; abundance: .; j_gene: TRBJ2-2; CDR3aa: CATSDPRGGGAISINTGELFF; CDR3nt: TGTGCCACCAGTGACCCCCGAGGAGGGGGCGCGATATCCATAAACACCGGGGAGCTGTTTTTT
v_gene: TRBV12-3/TRBV12-4; d_gene: .; abundance: many; j_gene: TRBJ1-1; CDR3aa: CASRPGWAGGAFF; CDR3nt: TGTGCCAGCAGGCCGGGGTGGGCTGGTGGAGCTTTCTTT
v_gene: TRBV28; d_gene: .; abundance: .; j_gene: TRBJ1-4; CDR3aa: CASSTGGDEKLFF; CDR3nt: TGTGCCAGCAGTACCGGGGGAGATGAAAAACTGTTTTTT
v_gene: TRBV24-1; d_gene: .; abundance: few; j_gene: TRBJ2-3; CDR3aa: CATSDPTRGYTDTQYF; CDR3nt: TGTGCCACCAGTGACCCGACAAGGGGGTACACAGATACGCAGTATTTT
v_gene: TRBV5-6; d_gene: .; abundance: .; j_gene: TRBJ1-6; CDR3aa: CASSLSGSRSYNSPLHF; CDR3nt: TGTGCCAGCAGCTTGTCGGGCTCCCGCTCCTATAATTCACCCCTCCACTTT
v_gene: TRBV20-1; d_gene: TRBD1; abundance: few; j_gene: TRBJ1-5; CDR3aa: CSAPDRGITQPQHF; CDR3nt: TGCAGTGCACCTGACAGGGGAATCACTCAGCCCCAGCATTTT
v_gene: TRBV7-2; d_gene: .; abundance: .; j_gene: TRBJ2-2; CDR3aa: CASSPEWATIETGELFF; CDR3nt: TGTGCCAGCAGCCCCGAGTGGGCAACCATCGAAACCGGGGAGCTGTTTTTT
v_gene: TRBV7-9; d_gene: .; abundance: few; j_gene: TRBJ2-1; CDR3aa: CASSLIPGNNEQFF; CDR3nt: TGTGCCAGCAGCTTAATACCAGGGAACAATGAGCAGTTCTTC
v_gene: TRBV12-3/TRBV12-4; d_gene: TRBD2; abundance: many; j_gene: TRBJ2-3; CDR3aa: CASSSTGGSDTQYF; CDR3nt: TGTGCCAGCAGTTCCACGGGAGGGTCAGATACGCAGTATTTT
v_gene: TRBV6-2/TRBV6-3; d_gene: .; abundance: once; j_gene: TRBJ1-5; CDR3aa: CASPDDSNQPQHF; CDR3nt: TGTGCCAGTCCGGATGATAGCAATCAGCCCCAGCATTTT
v_gene: TRBV5-1; d_gene: TRBD2; abundance: few; j_gene: TRBJ2-5; CDR3aa: CASGREGQETQYF; CDR3nt: TGCGCCAGCGGAAGGGAGGGGCAAGAGACCCAGTACTTC
v_gene: TRBV20-1; d_gene: TRBD2; abundance: .; j_gene: TRBJ2-7; CDR3aa: CSAGSGTSVSYEQYF; CDR3nt: TGCAGTGCTGGGTCCGGGACTAGCGTCTCCTACGAGCAGTACTTC
v_gene: TRBV6-5; d_gene: .; abundance: .; j_gene: TRBJ2-2; CDR3aa: CASSPSYTSMDTGELFF; CDR3nt: TGTGCCAGCTCACCTAGCTATACTAGCATGGACACCGGGGAGCTGTTTTTT
v_gene: TRBV4-3; d_gene: .; abundance: few; j_gene: TRBJ2-7; CDR3aa: CASSQDSGHMYEQYF; CDR3nt: TGCGCCAGCAGCCAAGATTCAGGTCATATGTACGAGCAGTACTTC
v_gene: TRBV28; d_gene: TRBD2; abundance: .; j_gene: TRBJ2-1; CDR3aa: CASSFFRTSVNEQFF; CDR3nt: TGTGCCAGCAGTTTTTTCAGGACTAGCGTCAATGAGCAGTTCTTC
v_gene: TRBV12-3/TRBV12-4; d_gene: .; abundance: .; j_gene: TRBJ2-2; CDR3aa: CASSLAVGGWELFF; CDR3nt: TGTGCCAGCAGTTTAGCGGTGGGGGGATGGGAGCTGTTTTTT
v_gene: TRBV3-1; d_gene: TRBD1; abundance: .; j_gene: TRBJ2-7; CDR3aa: CASSQGLSGTGGEQYF; CDR3nt: TGTGCCAGCAGCCAAGGCCTGTCCGGGACAGGTGGCGAGCAGTACTTC
v_gene: TRBV5-1; d_gene: .; abundance: few; j_gene: TRBJ2-7; CDR3aa: CASSVEDAAYEQYF; CDR3nt: TGCGCCAGCAGCGTGGAGGACGCCGCCTACGAGCAGTACTTC
v_gene: TRBV18; d_gene: .; abundance: .; j_gene: TRBJ2-3; CDR3aa: CASSPHGSRGVSTDTQYF; CDR3nt: TGTGCCAGCTCACCACACGGTTCTAGAGGGGTCAGCACAGATACGCAGTATTTT
v_gene: TRBV15; d_gene: .; abundance: many; j_gene: TRBJ1-1; CDR3aa: CATSRQQGSAFF; CDR3nt: TGTGCCACCAGCAGACAACAGGGTTCCGCTTTCTTT
v_gene: TRBV5-1; d_gene: .; abundance: many; j_gene: TRBJ2-5; CDR3aa: CASTLERGSAQYF; CDR3nt: TGCGCCAGCACCCTGGAGAGGGGGTCGGCCCAGTACTTC
v_gene: TRBV7-2; d_gene: .; abundance: few; j_gene: TRBJ1-6; CDR3aa: CASSLDREVHSPLHF; CDR3nt: TGTGCCAGCAGCTTAGATCGGGAAGTTCATTCACCCCTCCACTTT
v_gene: TRBV7-4; d_gene: .; abundance: many; j_gene: TRBJ2-1; CDR3aa: CASSAQLVPSNEQFF; CDR3nt: TGTGCCAGCAGCGCCCAACTAGTGCCGTCCAATGAGCAGTTCTTC
v_gene: TRBV12-3/TRBV12-4; d_gene: TRBD1; abundance: .; j_gene: TRBJ2-2; CDR3aa: CASILMGQGYTGELFF; CDR3nt: TGTGCCAGCATTCTGATGGGACAGGGGTACACCGGGGAGCTGTTTTTT
v_gene: TRBV4-2; d_gene: .; abundance: .; j_gene: TRBJ2-7; CDR3aa: CASSQRMDSYEEYF; CDR3nt: TGTGCCAGCAGCCAAAGGATGGACAGCTACGAGGAGTACTTC
v_gene: TRBV20-1; d_gene: .; abundance: .; j_gene: TRBJ1-4; CDR3aa: CSASRGRGEKLFF; CDR3nt: TGCAGTGCTAGTCGGGGGAGAGGAGAAAAACTGTTTTTT
v_gene: TRBV21-1; d_gene: .; abundance: .; j_gene: TRBJ2-1; CDR3aa: CASSNKEAQLQFF; CDR3nt: TGTGCCAGCAGCAATAAGGAGGCACAACTGCAGTTCTTC
v_gene: TRBV18; d_gene: TRBD1; abundance: many; j_gene: TRBJ1-1; CDR3aa: CASSPQTGGTEAFF; CDR3nt: TGTGCCAGCTCACCACAGACAGGGGGAACTGAAGCTTTCTTT
v_gene: TRBV15; d_gene: .; abundance: .; j_gene: TRBJ1-4; CDR3aa: CATSRDRAGEEKLFF; CDR3nt: TGTGCCACCAGCAGAGACAGGGCCGGAGAGGAAAAACTGTTTTTT
v_gene: TRBV18; d_gene: TRBD1; abundance: .; j_gene: TRBJ2-3; CDR3aa: CASSPRGSPTDTQYF; CDR3nt: TGTGCCAGCTCACCCAGGGGGTCCCCCACAGATACGCAGTATTTT
v_gene: TRBV7-6; d_gene: .; abundance: many; j_gene: TRBJ2-7; CDR3aa: CASSLERGGGYEQYF; CDR3nt: TGTGCCAGCAGCTTAGAGAGGGGAGGAGGCTACGAGCAGTACTTC
v_gene: TRBV7-2; d_gene: TRBD2; abundance: many; j_gene: TRBJ2-1; CDR3aa: CASRGTSWHEQFF; CDR3nt: TGTGCCAGCAGGGGGACTAGTTGGCATGAGCAGTTCTTC
v_gene: TRBV20-1; d_gene: .; abundance: few; j_gene: TRBJ1-3; CDR3aa: CSASNDRSGNTIYF; CDR3nt: TGCAGTGCTAGCAATGACAGATCTGGAAACACCATATATTTT
v_gene: TRBV7-3; d_gene: .; abundance: .; j_gene: TRBJ1-1; CDR3aa: CASSVEGWGRTEAFF; CDR3nt: TGTGCCAGCAGCGTAGAGGGGTGGGGGCGCACTGAAGCTTTCTTT
v_gene: TRBV15; d_gene: .; abundance: .; j_gene: TRBJ1-2; CDR3aa: CATSRMEGRYGYTF; CDR3nt: TGTGCCACCAGCAGAATGGAGGGCCGTTATGGCTACACCTTC
v_gene: TRBV20-1; d_gene: .; abundance: .; j_gene: TRBJ1-4; CDR3aa: CSARADPTNEKLFF; CDR3nt: TGCAGTGCTAGAGCCGATCCAACTAATGAAAAACTGTTTTTT
v_gene: TRBV7-2; d_gene: .; abundance: .; j_gene: TRBJ1-1; CDR3aa: CASSPPGVRSNTEAFF; CDR3nt: TGTGCCAGCAGCCCACCGGGGGTTCGGTCGAACACTGAAGCTTTCTTT
v_gene: TRBV11-3; d_gene: TRBD1; abundance: .; j_gene: TRBJ2-1; CDR3aa: CASSPRTGGHFEDPSEQFF; CDR3nt: TGTGCCAGCAGCCCCCGGACAGGGGGCCATTTCGAGGATCCTTCGGAGCAGTTCTTC
v_gene: TRBV25-1; d_gene: .; abundance: many; j_gene: TRBJ2-1; CDR3aa: CASSEYDEQFF; CDR3nt: TGCGCCAGCAGTGAGTACGATGAGCAGTTCTTC
v_gene: TRBV14; d_gene: .; abundance: many; j_gene: TRBJ2-5; CDR3aa: CASSQERGTRQETQYF; CDR3nt: TGTGCCAGCAGCCAAGAGAGAGGGACCCGGCAAGAGACCCAGTACTTC
v_gene: TRBV6-2/TRBV6-3; d_gene: .; abundance: many; j_gene: TRBJ1-5; CDR3aa: CASSSRNSNQPQHF; CDR3nt: TGTGCCAGCAGTTCCAGGAATAGCAATCAGCCCCAGCATTTT
v_gene: TRBV15; d_gene: .; abundance: many; j_gene: TRBJ2-7; CDR3aa: CATSRDRGSYEQYF; CDR3nt: TGTGCCACCAGCAGAGATCGCGGGTCCTACGAGCAGTACTTC
v_gene: TRBV20-1; d_gene: TRBD1; abundance: many; j_gene: TRBJ2-2; CDR3aa: CSARSPWDRGRVTGELFF; CDR3nt: TGCAGTGCTAGATCCCCTTGGGACAGGGGAAGAGTAACCGGGGAGCTGTTTTTT
v_gene: TRBV29-1; d_gene: TRBD1; abundance: .; j_gene: TRBJ2-5; CDR3aa: CSAGTGRETQYF; CDR3nt: TGCAGCGCAGGGACAGGGCGGGAGACCCAGTACTTC
v_gene: TRBV4-1; d_gene: .; abundance: few; j_gene: TRBJ1-4; CDR3aa: CASSPGTWTEKLFF; CDR3nt: TGCGCCAGCAGCCCTGGGACATGGACTGAAAAACTGTTTTTT
v_gene: TRBV5-1; d_gene: TRBD1; abundance: few; j_gene: TRBJ2-3; CDR3aa: CASSSPIIRDRVTTQYF; CDR3nt: TGCGCCAGCAGCTCGCCGATCATCCGGGACAGGGTGACTACGCAGTATTTT
v_gene: TRBV5-6; d_gene: .; abundance: .; j_gene: TRBJ2-3; CDR3aa: CASSWRDTQYF; CDR3nt: TGTGCCAGCAGCTGGAGAGATACGCAGTATTTT
v_gene: TRBV11-1; d_gene: .; abundance: .; j_gene: TRBJ1-1; CDR3aa: CASSFYGTDLNTEAFF; CDR3nt: TGTGCCAGCAGCTTTTATGGAACAGACCTGAACACTGAAGCTTTCTTT
v_gene: TRBV12-5; d_gene: TRBD1; abundance: few; j_gene: TRBJ2-2; CDR3aa: CASGYGTAVLTGELFF; CDR3nt: TGTGCTAGTGGTTACGGGACAGCCGTTCTGACCGGGGAGCTGTTTTTT
v_gene: TRBV20-1; d_gene: .; abundance: .; j_gene: TRBJ2-1; CDR3aa: CSARAPLEQFF; CDR3nt: TGCAGTGCTAGGGCACCACTTGAGCAGTTCTTC
v_gene: TRBV4-3; d_gene: .; abundance: few; j_gene: TRBJ2-7; CDR3aa: CASSQEARTYEQYF; CDR3nt: TGCGCCAGCAGCCAAGAGGCAAGGACTTACGAGCAGTACTTC
v_gene: TRBV28; d_gene: TRBD2; abundance: .; j_gene: TRBJ2-7; CDR3aa: CASTTLAGDEQYF; CDR3nt: TGTGCCAGCACTACACTAGCGGGAGATGAGCAGTACTTC
v_gene: TRBV12-3/TRBV12-4; d_gene: TRBD1; abundance: few; j_gene: TRBJ2-7; CDR3aa: CASTHRGHTYEQYF; CDR3nt: TGTGCCAGCACCCACAGGGGGCATACCTACGAGCAGTACTTC
v_gene: TRBV10-3; d_gene: .; abundance: .; j_gene: TRBJ1-3; CDR3aa: CAISESRGRGNTIYF; CDR3nt: TGTGCCATCAGTGAGTCGCGAGGGAGGGGAAACACCATATATTTT
v_gene: TRBV5-1; d_gene: TRBD1; abundance: many; j_gene: TRBJ1-1; CDR3aa: CASHRQGMNTEAFF; CDR3nt: TGCGCCAGCCATAGACAGGGGATGAACACTGAAGCTTTCTTT
v_gene: TRBV29-1; d_gene: TRBD2; abundance: few; j_gene: TRBJ2-5; CDR3aa: CSVDPGTSGETQYF; CDR3nt: TGCAGCGTTGACCCCGGGACTAGCGGAGAGACCCAGTACTTC
v_gene: TRBV18; d_gene: .; abundance: .; j_gene: TRBJ1-5; CDR3aa: CASSPSGNNQPQHF; CDR3nt: TGTGCCAGCTCACCGTCAGGTAACAATCAGCCCCAGCATTTT
v_gene: TRBV6-2/TRBV6-3; d_gene: .; abundance: few; j_gene: TRBJ1-2; CDR3aa: CASSYEGLDYGYTF; CDR3nt: TGTGCCAGCAGTTACGAGGGGCTCGACTATGGCTACACCTTC